Given below is one TCR beta chain in context. Just one base apart from a much larger clone, this may be a read error. Different DNA sequences within this sample yield the same CDR3. Unsorted PBMCs provided DNA that was sequenced on ten immunoSEQ deep assay plates. In the original processing: Filtering was not the same, since immunoSEQ gave junction-only sequences without quality scores. This table comes from immunoSEQ multiplex PCR, and its TCRdb copy is limited to in-frame clones, with some not included. V, J and clone size were drawn from that table, and D and trimming were deduced from the DNA. The table lists roughly 500,000 clones, 81% of them singletons. The source of the sample is a study of shared clonotypes between healthy human individuals. CDR1 is LNHDA and CDR2 is SQIVND in the germline V gene (reference sequence). The CDR3 is 16 residues long. V was cut by 6 bases and J by 4 bases, with 22 bases left in between.

Sequencing input: PBMCs. The sequence was collected from a woman aged 35 to 49 in good health. Some clones in this sample may be carry-over from other donors' samples. This sequence joins TRBV19 and TRBJ2-7, with D unclear. For the CDR3, the DNA is TGTGCCAGTAGCAGCGCCGGTACTCCTACGACTTACGAGCAGTACTTC. Its translation is CASSSAGTPTTYEQYF.